This T cell receptor (beta chain) was captured by sequencing in a study of blood T cell repertoires in COVID-19. Study in general: T cells, B-cell-depleted T cells, or PBMCs supplied cDNA or gDNA.

In the study's own analysis: Using reference gene primer amplification, nucleated cell counts were estimated. Repertoires were generated with immunoSEQ multiplex PCR, while TCRdb's copy carries only in-frame clones and drops some. V and J calls and clone size are as listed in that table; D and trimming were resolved from the DNA. The sample has some 140,000 clones, almost 85% seen once. In this sample, this clone turned up once. In germline, CDR1 is SGHTA, CDR2 FQGTGA. The CDR3 sequence is 13 residues long. The J segment lost 4 bases and the V segment lost 3 bases, leaving 2 bases of the junction unmatched.

The sample was peripheral blood. V and J are TRBV7-3 and TRBJ2-5, with 7 bases lining up with TRBD1. This receptor was obtained from a man aged 55 to 70 with acute or convalescent COVID-19. DNA of the CDR3: TGTGCCAGCAGCTTGGGACAGCGAGAGACCCAGTACTTC. It codes for CASSLGQRETQYF.